These T cell receptor beta chains were read from a single sample in a study of blood T cell repertoires in COVID-19. Method: immunoSEQ multiplex PCR; TCRdb's copy keeps in-frame clones and lacks some. This sample has approximately 110,000 clones, with approximately 70% found just once. The source material was peripheral blood. The origin of the receptors is a human donor with acute or convalescent COVID-19. The donor label of this sample is uncertain. The conserved cysteine and the conserved F or W are not part of the CDR3 here. Rows may omit the clone size; those that give it use once, few, many or a size class.

clone_size j_call v_call cdr3_aa
- TRBJ1-1 TRBV20-1 SASGTGFTLDTEAF
few TRBJ1-1 TRBV11-2 ASSPEGGGRITEAF
- TRBJ2-1 TRBV5-1 ASSRRPRDREGYNEQF
- TRBJ2-1 TRBV7-2 ASSPGQRNEQF
- TRBJ1-3 TRBV30 ASTGYSGNTIY
once TRBJ1-5 TRBV27 ASKQGRRDQPQH
- TRBJ1-2 TRBV11-2 ASSLAWTDGYT
- TRBJ2-5 TRBV12-5 ASGWGQGGQETQY
- TRBJ1-2 TRBV6-6 ASRTGDGGYT
- TRBJ2-1 TRBV30 AWRAWTAYNEQF
medium-sized TRBJ1-1 TRBV30 AWSGTVNTEAF
- TRBJ1-2 TRBV4-1 ASSHLGQGAFGYT
- TRBJ2-6 TRBV7-9 ASSSQGVGANVLT
many TRBJ1-3 TRBV7-2 ASSRTGAGNTIY
- TRBJ2-2 TRBV19 ASKKRGVTGELF
- TRBJ2-5 TRBV27 ASSLGLAGGLETQY
many TRBJ1-1 TRBV2 ASSEVRGNTEAF
- TRBJ1-1 TRBV10-2 ASAGQHMNTEAF
once TRBJ1-3 TRBV7-9 ASSSLRSNPIY
- TRBJ2-7 TRBV2 ASSDLQGRGEQY
- TRBJ1-1 TRBV14 ASSQDPYRRGGKAF
few TRBJ1-3 TRBV6-6 ASKARDRVGNTIY